The 31 T cell receptor beta chains in this list originate from one sample, sequenced in a study of shared clonotypes between healthy human individuals. Libraries were prepared by immunoSEQ multiplex PCR; TCRdb keeps only in-frame clonotypes and omits some of them. The data hold around 1.4 million clones, with approximately 98.5% observed a single time. Material: naive CD4+ T cells sorted from blood. Subset meaning: CD45RA+ positively selected. These receptors came from a man aged 25 to 45 in good health.

This chain joins TRBV28 and TRBJ1-2; TRBD1 matches at 8 bases. CDR1 and CDR2 from the germline V gene are MDHEN and SYDVKM. This CDR3 spans 14 amino acids. V was clipped by 5 bases and J by 5 bases; unmatched bases: 7. CDR3 residues: CASSEQGERYGYTF. In DNA form, the CDR3 reads TGTGCCAGCAGTGAACAGGGGGAAAGGTATGGCTACACCTTC.

The V and J genes are TRBV6-6 and TRBJ2-7; D remains ambiguous. The CDR3 has 16 amino acids. Germline V gives CDR1 MNHNY, CDR2 SVGAGI (reference sequence). Deletions cut 0 bases from V and 0 bases from J, with 12 bases between. For the CDR3, the DNA is TGTGCCAGCAGTTACTCGATTGTGATCGACTCCTACGAGCAGTACTTC. This sequence encodes CASSYSIVIDSYEQYF.

The V call is TRBV7-2, the J call TRBJ2-7; D gene unclear. There are 14 residues in the CDR3. Germline V CDR1 and CDR2: SGHTA, FQGNSA. V dropped 1 base and J dropped 7 bases, with 14 bases sitting between them. The CDR3 sequence is CASSLDFRVGEQYF. CDR3 DNA: TGTGCCAGCAGCTTAGATTTTCGGGTGGGGGAGCAGTACTTC.

The rearrangement uses TRBV27 and TRBJ2-7, with 8 positions matching TRBD2. V was clipped by 9 bases and J by 2 bases; unmatched bases: 9. CDR1 is MNHEY, CDR2 SMNVEV, per germline (reference sequence). The CDR3 totals 14 residues. The CDR3 coding sequence is TGTGCCAGTCTAGCGGGTGCCCCTCCCTACGAGCAGTACTTC. Translated: CASLAGAPPYEQYF.

Here the CDR3 reads CASSETPGTAYYEQYF. CDR3 coding DNA: TGTGCCAGCAGTGAAACCCCCGGGACAGCTTACTACGAGCAGTACTTC. This chain links TRBV6-1 with TRBJ2-7; 7 bases align to TRBD1. Germline CDR1 reads MNHNS; CDR2 reads SASEGT. The CDR3 totals 16 residues. The trim removed 2 bases at V and 3 bases at J, leaving 10 bases unmatched.

The rearrangement uses TRBV18 and TRBJ2-2; D is possibly TRBD1 (8 bases). The CDR3 contains 16 residues. Trimming pared 1 base from V and 5 bases from J, leaving 14 bases between. In germline, CDR1 is KGHSH, CDR2 LQKENI. The DNA for the CDR3 is TGTGCCAGCTCACCACTGGACAGGGAGGGGACCGGGGAGCTGTTTTTT. This encodes CASSPLDREGTGELFF.

In DNA form, the CDR3 reads TGTGCCAGCAGCCCCACTAGCGGGAGGACTGAGCAGTTCTTC. It codes for CASSPTSGRTEQFF. The chain uses TRBV2 and TRBJ2-1; 12 bases map to TRBD2. V lost 6 bases to trimming and J lost 9 bases; unmatched junction nucleotides: 6. Germline V gives CDR1 SNHLY, CDR2 FYNNEI. The CDR3 has 14 residues.

The V call is TRBV5-1, the J call TRBJ2-7; 9 nucleotides agree with TRBD1. Germline loops: CDR1 SGHRS, CDR2 YFSETQ. This CDR3 region has 15 residues. With 5 bases clipped from V and 6 bases from J, the junction kept 12 bases outside the gene matches. The chain's CDR3 is CASSPTGQGGVEQYF. The CDR3 DNA reads as TGCGCCAGCAGTCCGACGGGACAGGGTGGCGTCGAGCAGTACTTC.

As to this clone: An end of the junction does not agree with germline; a read error may underlie this. The chain employs TRBV7-9 and TRBJ1-2, with D hard to call. This CDR3 region has 15 residues. Germline V gives CDR1 SEHNR, CDR2 FQNEAQ (reference sequence). For the CDR3, the DNA is TGTGCCAGCAGCCTAGCTGTACGGCTGGCTTCTGGCTACACCTTC. Translated: CASSLAVRLASGYTF.

The chain employs TRBV27 and TRBJ2-3; 13 bases fit TRBD2. Unmatched junction bases numbered 17, after V lost 2 bases and J lost 3 bases. This CDR3 comprises 21 residues. Germline V gene data show CDR1 as MNHEY and CDR2 as SMNVEV (reference sequence). The CDR3 DNA reads as TGTGCCAGCAGTTTACGAATTCCGGGACTAGCGGGATGGGAAATTACAGATACGCAGTATTTT. It specifies CASSLRIPGLAGWEITDTQYF.

This chain uses TRBV5-1 with TRBJ2-7; possibly TRBD2 for D (5 bases). From germline, CDR1 is SGHRS and CDR2 YFSETQ. The CDR3 is made up of 13 amino acids. Between the trimmed V and J ends, which lost 2 bases and 7 bases, there was a span of 13 bases. CDR3 in amino acids: CASSLEGSGEQYF. Here the CDR3 DNA reads TGCGCCAGCAGCTTAGAGGGATCGGGGGAGCAGTACTTC.

The chain links TRBV29-1 to TRBJ2-7, with 8 bases identical to TRBD2. There are 12 residues in the CDR3. Per germline, CDR1 SQVTM and CDR2 ANQGSEA. V shed 5 bases and J 4 bases; nucleotides not matched to a gene: 4. This chain's CDR3 is CSVRTSGYEQYF. In DNA form, the CDR3 reads TGCAGCGTTCGAACTAGCGGATACGAGCAGTACTTC.

The rearrangement links TRBV5-1 to TRBJ2-3, with D unresolved. Per the germline V gene, CDR1 is SGHRS and CDR2 is YFSETQ. Trimming shortened V by 4 bases and J by 5 bases, and 8 bases separated the two germline ends. The CDR3 is 12 residues long. The chain's CDR3 is CASSMSEDTQYF. Here the CDR3 DNA reads TGCGCCAGCAGCATGTCCGAAGATACGCAGTATTTT.

This sequence joins TRBV6-6 and TRBJ2-7; the match to TRBD2 covers 10 bases. Trimming took 0 bases from V and 5 from J; bases not matched to a gene: 4. The V gene's germline CDR1 is MNHNY and CDR2 SVGAGI (reference sequence). The CDR3 totals 15 residues. The CDR3 coding sequence is TGTGCCAGCAGTTACTCGAGGGGGACTAGCGACGAGCAGTACTTC. Residues: CASSYSRGTSDEQYF.

The chain uses TRBV6-5 and TRBJ2-7; TRBD2 might be the D (6 bases). The CDR3 runs 13 residues. V lost 6 bases and J lost 6, with 15 bases in between. The germline V gene has CDR1 MNHEY and CDR2 SVGAGI. CDR3 amino acids: CASSLGLASEQYF. CDR3 DNA sequence: TGTGCCAGCAGCCTGGGGCTAGCGAGCGAGCAGTACTTC.

This chain links TRBV27 with TRBJ2-7; 12 bases fit TRBD2. Per the germline V gene, CDR1 is MNHEY and CDR2 is SMNVEV (reference sequence). The CDR3 sequence is 16 residues long. Trimming cost V 6 bases and J 7 bases; bases outside gene matches: 13. In nucleotides, the CDR3 is TGTGCCAGCAGGCGCCAATCTAGCGGGAGGGCCTGGGAGCAGTACTTC. Its translation: CASRRQSSGRAWEQYF.

The V call is TRBV4-3, the J call TRBJ2-2; D gene uncertain. The germline CDR1 and CDR2 sequences are LGHNA and YSLEER. V lost 0 bases to trimming and J lost 8 bases, with 7 bases between them. This CDR3 region has 13 residues. This CDR3 reads CASSQEVLGELFF. As DNA, the CDR3 is TGCGCCAGCAGCCAAGAGGTGTTGGGGGAGCTGTTTTTT.

V and J are TRBV6-1 and TRBJ2-7, with TRBD1 matching 9 bases. Per the germline V gene, CDR1 is MNHNS and CDR2 is SASEGT. The CDR3 sequence is 15 residues long. V shed 2 bases and J 2 bases; nucleotides not matched to a gene: 4. CDR3: CASSERDRAAYEQYF. CDR3 coding DNA: TGTGCCAGCAGTGAACGGGACAGGGCGGCCTACGAGCAGTACTTC.

The rearrangement links TRBV2 to TRBJ2-5, with D maybe TRBD2 (5 bases). The CDR3 runs to 15 residues. V was clipped by 3 bases and J by 1 base, with 12 bases between them. Per the germline V gene, CDR1 is SNHLY and CDR2 is FYNNEI. The DNA for the CDR3 is TGTGCCAGCAGTGAGTCGGGGATCAGCCAAGAGACCCAGTACTTC. Residues: CASSESGISQETQYF.

The chain couples TRBV27 to TRBJ2-7; the D gene could be TRBD1 or TRBD2 (5 bases each). The CDR3 runs to 13 residues. The V end lost 2 bases, the J end lost 7 bases, and 12 bases lay between the germline ends. Looked up from germline, CDR1 is MNHEY and CDR2 is SMNVEV (reference sequence). The CDR3 spells CASSLPGQGEQYF. DNA for the CDR3: TGTGCCAGCAGTTTACCGGGGCAGGGAGAGCAGTACTTC.

The chain carries TRBV9 and TRBJ2-3; TRBD2 agrees at 10 bases. From germline, CDR1 is SGDLS and CDR2 YYNGEE. The length of the CDR3 is 17 residues. The V gene end was trimmed by 0 bases and the J gene end by 2 bases; junction bases not matched to a gene: 6. The CDR3 spells CASSVGASGGLTDTQYF. CDR3 sequence (DNA): TGTGCCAGCAGCGTAGGTGCTAGCGGGGGCCTCACAGATACGCAGTATTTT.

The chain uses TRBV7-2 and TRBJ2-5; no firm D call. CDR1 and CDR2 (germline): SGHTA, FQGNSA. The CDR3 runs 14 residues. With 5 bases removed from V and 2 bases from J, the gap between germline ends came to 12 bases. This CDR3 is CASSTEVGQETQYF. CDR3 bases: TGTGCCAGCAGCACTGAGGTTGGGCAAGAGACCCAGTACTTC.

In DNA, the CDR3 is TGTGCCAGCATTCCGACTAGCGGCAACATCTACGAGCAGTACTTC. It encodes CASIPTSGNIYEQYF. This chain uses TRBV28 with TRBJ2-7; the match to TRBD2 covers 9 bases. The V gene end was trimmed by 7 bases and the J gene end by 3 bases; junction bases not matched to a gene: 10. CDR1 and CDR2 (germline): MDHEN, SYDVKM. The CDR3 has 15 amino acids.

CDR3 protein: CASSLETGRYGYTF. CDR3 nucleotides: TGCGCCAGCAGCTTGGAGACAGGGCGCTATGGCTACACCTTC. V and J are TRBV5-1 and TRBJ1-2; 7 nucleotides agree with TRBD1. V lost 0 bases, J lost 4 bases, and 3 bases stayed unmatched. The germline V gene has CDR1 SGHRS and CDR2 YFSETQ. The CDR3 length is 14 residues. The whole variable domain, remainder taken from reference TRBV5-1 and TRBJ1-2, is KAGVTQTPRYLIKTRGQQVTLSCSPISGHRSVSWYQQTPGQGLQFLFEYFSETQRNKGNFPGRFSGRQFSNSRSEMNVSTLELGDSALYLCASSLETGRYGYTFGSGTRLTVV.

This clone was recorded only once. This sequence joins TRBV29-1 and TRBJ2-1, with unresolved D. The length of the CDR3 is 11 residues. In germline, CDR1 is SQVTM, CDR2 ANQGSEA. The V gene lost 6 bases and the J gene lost 2 bases, with 5 bases spanning the gap. The CDR3, as DNA: TGCAGCGTAGAAACCTACAATGAGCAGTTCTTC. The encoded protein is CSVETYNEQFF.

The chain links TRBV19 to TRBJ1-2; D is unclear. Germline V gives CDR1 LNHDA, CDR2 SQIVND (reference sequence). Trimming took off 5 bases at V and 6 bases at J, with 19 bases between the two ends. The CDR3 is 15 amino acids. The CDR3 DNA reads TGTGCCAGTAGTGCCCAGGAGCGAGTCGAGCATGGCTACACCTTC. Encoded protein: CASSAQERVEHGYTF.

The J gene is TRBJ2-7, the V gene TRBV7-9; tentatively, D is TRBD1 (6 bases). Germline V gives CDR1 SEHNR, CDR2 FQNEAQ (reference sequence). The CDR3 consists of 14 residues. The V and J ends lost 6 bases and 3 bases respectively, with 15 bases between them. DNA for the CDR3: TGTGCCAGCAGTACCTGGGACACCTTCTACGAGCAGTACTTC. Translation: CASSTWDTFYEQYF.

The chain couples TRBV28 to TRBJ2-7; 9 bases match TRBD1. Germline trimming cut 5 bases from V and 3 bases from J; bases unmatched to any gene: 8. Germline CDR1 reads MDHEN; CDR2 reads SYDVKM. The CDR3 has 15 amino acids. In DNA, the CDR3 is TGTGCCAGCAGTGCGCCCGGGGACAGGGTCTACGAGCAGTACTTC. Translation gives CASSAPGDRVYEQYF.

The chain has TRBV7-9 and TRBJ2-7, with D unresolved. The CDR3 has 15 residues. Germline loops: CDR1 SEHNR, CDR2 FQNEAQ (reference sequence). V was shortened by 4 bases and J by 1 base, with 14 bases between the two germline ends. The CDR3 nucleotides are TGTGCCAGCAGCTCCCCCGGGCCCCCTTCCTACGAGCAGTACTTC. Protein product: CASSSPGPPSYEQYF. The full variable domain, rest sourced from reference TRBV7-9 and TRBJ2-7, is DTGVSQNPRHKITKRGQNVTFRCDPISEHNRLYWYRQTLGQGPEFLTYFQNEAQLEKSRLLSDRFSAERPKGSFSTLEIQRTEQGDSAMYLCASSSPGPPSYEQYFGPGTRLTVT.

For the CDR3, the DNA is TGTGCCAGCAGAAGGGGTTTCACAGATACGCAGTATTTT. It encodes CASRRGFTDTQYF. The chain is built from TRBV27 and TRBJ2-3, with D perhaps TRBD1 (5 bases). The CDR3 runs 13 residues. Trimming took 6 bases from V and 2 from J, leaving 9 bases between them. Germline CDR1 is MNHEY and CDR2 is SMNVEV (reference sequence).

The chain joins TRBV19 to TRBJ1-2, with 7 bases that match TRBD1. Germline CDR1 LNHDA, CDR2 SQIVND (reference sequence). After removal of 5 bases from V and 2 bases from J, the junction contained 8 bases not matched to a gene. The length of the CDR3 is 15 residues. The CDR3 spells CASSDTGQTNYGYTF. In DNA, the CDR3 is TGTGCCAGTAGTGATACGGGACAGACCAACTATGGCTACACCTTC.